The next 24 T cell receptor beta chains were all read from a single sample in a study of regulatory T cells in long-lasting Graves disease. The time point: newly diagnosed GD, antithyroid drugs for less than 3 months. PBMC-extracted RNA yielded the TCR library. Combining iRepertoire HTBI primers with Arm-PCR of CDR3 regions, the authors built TCR beta libraries. From the multiplex PCR reads, TCRdb called clonotypes with MiXCR, one entry per CDR3 protein. Of a few hundred thousand distinct CDR3 sequences in the sample, approximately 14% were seen once. These data also formed part of another study, on T cells in Graves' hyperthyroidism and ophthalmopathy.

Sequenced material: peripheral blood mononuclear cells (PBMCs), taken at new diagnosis, from a patient treated with antithyroid drugs. The receptors were gathered from a woman aged 45-60 years with Graves disease.

This clonotype was seen more than once but under ten times. This sequence joins TRBV10-3 and TRBJ2-2, with a possible D match to TRBD2 (6 bases). CDR3 length equals 14 residues. CDR1 is ENHRY and CDR2 is SYGVKD in the germline V gene. The V and J ends lost 2 bases and 4 bases respectively, with 8 bases between them. The DNA for the CDR3 is TGTGCCATCAGTGAGCGGGAGTTCACCGGGGAGCTGTTTTTT. Protein product: CAISEREFTGELFF.

The rearrangement uses TRBV7-2 and TRBJ2-4; possible D gene TRBD2, 6 bases. Trimming cost V 4 bases and J 0 bases, with 13 bases left between them. CDR1 and CDR2 from the germline V gene are SGHTA and FQGNSA. The CDR3 covers 16 residues. The chain's CDR3 is CASSSPTGGAKNIQYF. The CDR3 nucleotides are TGTGCCAGCAGCTCCCCCACCGGGGGAGCCAAAAACATTCAGTACTTC.

This clonotype appeared once. Compared with germline, one end of the junction differs, possibly owing to a read error. V gene TRBV12-3 or TRBV12-4 combines with J gene TRBJ2-1; TRBD2 agrees at 16 bases. This CDR3 comprises 18 residues. CDR3 nucleotide sequence: TGTGCCGGCAGTTCCGGGACTAGCGGGAGGGCCGTTTACAATGAGCAGTTCTTC. It specifies CAGSSGTSGRAVYNEQFF.

The table lists this clonotype with many counts. The rearrangement uses TRBV2 and TRBJ1-4; possibly TRBD1 for D (6 bases). Trimming took off 3 bases at V and 14 bases at J, with 16 bases between the two ends. Germline CDR1 SNHLY, CDR2 FYNNEI. This CDR3 comprises 13 residues. CDR3: CASSDPGHLGLFF. The DNA of the CDR3 is TGTGCCAGCAGTGACCCGGGACATTTAGGGCTGTTTTTT.

This clonotype was seen a handful of times. This sequence joins TRBV29-1 and TRBJ1-2, with D hard to call. CDR3 length: 13 residues. Germline V lookup: CDR1 SQVTM, CDR2 ANQGSEA. The V gene lost 6 bases and the J gene lost 2 bases, with 13 bases spanning the gap. This chain's CDR3 is CSVSIGLNYGYTF. CDR3 DNA: TGCAGCGTGTCAATCGGACTAAACTATGGCTACACCTTC.

This clonotype was recorded once. This clone may be a read error of a much larger clone one base away. The V call is TRBV28, the J call TRBJ2-4, with TRBD2 matching over 7 bases. Germline V CDR1 and CDR2: MDHEN, SYDVKM. The CDR3 covers 15 residues. V lost 6 bases, J lost 13 bases, and 18 bases stayed unmatched. In DNA, the CDR3 is TGTGCCAGCAGGTCTACTAACGGGAGGCAGCTGAGCCAGTACTTC. Amino acids: CASRSTNGRQLSQYF. Variable domain in full (rest from reference TRBV28 and TRBJ2-4): DVKVTQSSRYLVKRTGEKVFLECVQDMDHENMFWYRQDPGLGLRLIYFSYDVKMKEKGDIPEGYSVSREKKERFSLILESASTNQTSMYLCASRSTNGRQLSQYFGAGTRLSVL.

This clonotype was picked up a small number of times. The genes are TRBV28 and TRBJ2-1; 11 bases agree with TRBD2. The CDR3 loop spans 17 amino acids. Germline lookup yields CDR1 MDHEN and CDR2 SYDVKM. With V trimmed by 2 bases and J by 4 bases, 7 bases remained unmatched. CDR3 coding DNA: TGTGCCAGCAGTTTAAGAAGGCTAGCGGGAGGTTACAATGAGCAGTTCTTC. Its translation is CASSLRRLAGGYNEQFF. Drawing the rest from reference TRBV28 and TRBJ2-1, the complete variable domain is DVKVTQSSRYLVKRTGEKVFLECVQDMDHENMFWYRQDPGLGLRLIYFSYDVKMKEKGDIPEGYSVSREKKERFSLILESASTNQTSMYLCASSLRRLAGGYNEQFFGPGTRLTVL.

This chain links TRBV4-1 with TRBJ2-7; D is unclear. Germline CDR1 and CDR2: MGHRA and YSYEKL. This CDR3 comprises 14 residues. Trimming took off 4 bases at V and 3 bases at J, with 13 bases between the two ends. The DNA of the CDR3 is TGCGCCAGCAGCCGCACCCGCAGCATCTACGAGCAGTACTTC. This gives the protein CASSRTRSIYEQYF.

The chain couples TRBV28 to TRBJ2-3, with no clear D. CDR1 MDHEN and CDR2 SYDVKM come from the germline V gene. This CDR3 contains 16 residues. V shed 3 bases and J shed 0 bases, with 13 bases lying between them. CDR3 nucleotide sequence: TGTGCCAGCAGTTTTAGTATCAGTACAAGCACAGATACGCAGTATTTT. This sequence encodes CASSFSISTSTDTQYF.

This clonotype turned up a few times. The chain links TRBV5-1 to TRBJ1-2; 8 bases line up with TRBD1. The V gene end was trimmed by 6 bases and the J gene end by 0 bases; junction bases not matched to a gene: 10. The CDR3 is 16 residues long. Germline lookup yields CDR1 SGHRS and CDR2 YFSETQ. The DNA of the CDR3 is TGCGCCAGCACCCCGGCACCGGGACAGGCTAACTATGGCTACACCTTC. The encoded protein is CASTPAPGQANYGYTF.

This sequence joins TRBV9 and TRBJ1-6; TRBD1 might be the D (5 bases). In germline, CDR1 is SGDLS, CDR2 YYNGEE. Trimming stripped 3 bases from V and 8 bases from J, with 12 bases between. This CDR3 comprises 14 residues. In DNA, the CDR3 is TGTGCCAGCAGCGCGGGGGGTTCGCATTCACCCCTCCACTTT. This encodes CASSAGGSHSPLHF.

The rearrangement links TRBV29-1 to TRBJ1-2, with TRBD1 as a possible D gene (6 bases). Trimming took 4 bases from V and 3 from J, leaving 12 bases between them. This CDR3 is built from 13 residues. Germline V gives CDR1 SQVTM, CDR2 ANQGSEA. The CDR3, as DNA: TGCAGCGTTGGACAGGATTCCGACTATGGCTACACCTTC. Protein product: CSVGQDSDYGYTF.

As for this clonotype: This may arise from a read error, as a much more abundant clone is one base away. V is TRBV7-9 and J is TRBJ2-4; TRBD2 matches at 7 bases. Germline lookup yields CDR1 SEHNR and CDR2 FQNEAQ (reference sequence). CDR3 length equals 13 residues. The CDR3 DNA reads as TGTGCCACCGAGCGGGGCACGGGAAACATTCGGTACTTC. Translating gives CATERGTGNIRYF.

In this sample, this clonotype turned up a few times. V is TRBV18 and J is TRBJ2-7; 10 nucleotides agree with TRBD1. Germline CDR1 reads KGHSH; CDR2 reads LQKENI. The CDR3 totals 17 residues. J lost 5 bases, V lost 1 base, and 11 bases had no gene match. The CDR3 loop reads CASSPLHPGQGIDEQYF. In nucleotides, the CDR3 is TGTGCCAGCTCACCACTTCACCCGGGACAGGGGATCGACGAGCAGTACTTC. The complete variable domain, with remaining parts taken from reference TRBV18 and TRBJ2-7, reads NAGVMQNPRHLVRRRGQEARLRCSPMKGHSHVYWYRQLPEEGLKFMVYLQKENIIDESGMPKERFSAEFPKEGPSILRIQQVVRGDSAAYFCASSPLHPGQGIDEQYFGPGTRLTVT.

This rearrangement joins TRBV11-2 to TRBJ1-2; 10 bases map to TRBD1. The CDR3 totals 13 residues. The germline CDR1 and CDR2 sequences are SGHAT and FQNNGV. J gave up 9 bases and V 3 bases, and 4 bases lay outside the gene matches. The CDR3 DNA is TGTGCCAGCAGCTTGACAGGGGGCAGGAGCTACACCTTC. This codes for CASSLTGGRSYTF.

This clonotype appeared a few times. This sequence joins TRBV4-1 and TRBJ2-2; 12 bases fit TRBD2. The ends lost 6 bases at V and 7 bases at J; junction bases unmatched: 15. Germline CDR1 and CDR2: MGHRA and YSYEKL. There are 18 residues in the CDR3. Here the CDR3 DNA reads TGCGCCAGCAGAAAGGGGATTACTAGCGGGAGGATGGGCGGGGAGCTGTTTTTT. It specifies CASRKGITSGRMGGELFF.

The sample holds many counts of this clonotype. Its ends do not fully match the called genes, so a read error is possible. The chain joins TRBV7-7 to TRBJ1-4; 9 nucleotides align to TRBD1. The V gene's germline CDR1 is SSHAT and CDR2 FNYEAQ (reference sequence). CDR3 length: 16 residues. As DNA, the CDR3 is TGTGCTAGCAGCACGGGACAGGGAAGGAACAATGAAAAACTGTTTTTT. This sequence encodes CASSTGQGRNNEKLFF.

This clonotype has a count of ten or more. The rearrangement joins TRBV7-9 to TRBJ1-4; no clear D gene. The length of the CDR3 is 14 residues. Germline CDR1 and CDR2: SEHNR and FQNEAQ (reference sequence). With 8 bases removed from V and 2 bases from J, the gap between germline ends came to 12 bases. The CDR3 DNA follows: TGTGCCAGCGGAAAGGGTACGACTAATGAAAAACTGTTTTTT. Translation gives CASGKGTTNEKLFF. Drawing the rest from reference TRBV7-9 and TRBJ1-4, the complete variable domain is DTGVSQNPRHKITKRGQNVTFRCDPISEHNRLYWYRQTLGQGPEFLTYFQNEAQLEKSRLLSDRFSAERPKGSFSTLEIQRTEQGDSAMYLCASGKGTTNEKLFFGSGTQLSVL.

The chain recombines TRBV6-2 or TRBV6-3 with TRBJ2-5, with no clear D. The CDR3 totals 13 residues. Looked up from germline, CDR1 is MNHEY and CDR2 is SVGEGT. Trimming cost V 1 base and J 4 bases, with 7 bases left between them. This chain's CDR3 is CASSYLDGETQYF. CDR3 nucleotide sequence: TGTGCCAGCAGTTACTTGGACGGAGAGACCCAGTACTTC.

With respect to this clonotype: The germline gene is not matched at one end of the junction; a read error may be the cause. This chain joins TRBV28 and TRBJ2-7; D could derive from TRBD1 or TRBD2 (5 bases each). This CDR3 has 12 amino acids. The germline V gene encodes CDR1 MDHEN and CDR2 SYDVKM. This CDR3 is CVSSLWGNEQYF. The CDR3 DNA reads as TGTGTCAGCAGTTTATGGGGGAACGAGCAGTACTTC.

The chain recombines TRBV30 with TRBJ1-2; weak D call: TRBD1 (6 bases). V lost 0 bases and J lost 4, with 15 bases in between. The CDR3 runs to 15 residues. The germline gives CDR1 GTSNPN, CDR2 SVGIG (reference sequence). The CDR3 region is CAWSVRTGIRYGYTF. The CDR3 DNA sequence: TGTGCCTGGAGTGTACGAACAGGGATACGCTATGGCTACACCTTC.

Many counts were recorded for this clonotype. This chain joins TRBV12-3 or TRBV12-4 and TRBJ2-2; 7 bases fit TRBD2. The J segment lost 5 bases and the V segment lost 6 bases, leaving 6 bases of the junction unmatched. The CDR3 has 14 amino acids. The CDR3 nucleotides read TGTGCCAGCAGCCGTGCCGGGGGGACCGGGGAGCTGTTTTTT. As protein: CASSRAGGTGELFF.

The genes are TRBV7-9 and TRBJ2-1; 11 nucleotides match TRBD2. J lost 3 bases, V lost 2 bases, and 12 bases had no gene match. Per the germline V gene, CDR1 is SEHNR and CDR2 is FQNEAQ (reference sequence). The CDR3 is 19 amino acids. The CDR3 DNA reads as TGTGCCAGCAGCTTAATTCGACTAGCGGGATTAACCCTCTACAATGAGCAGTTCTTC. It yields the protein CASSLIRLAGLTLYNEQFF.

At least ten counts were recorded for this clonotype. V and J are TRBV20-1 and TRBJ2-3; D is unclear. The CDR3 length is 15 residues. V was shortened by 0 bases and J by 0 bases, with 10 bases between the two germline ends. Germline assignment: CDR1 DFQATT and CDR2 SNEGSKA (reference sequence). CDR3 DNA: TGCAGTGCTAGAGATTCAGTAGCTAGCACAGATACGCAGTATTTT. Its translation is CSARDSVASTDTQYF.